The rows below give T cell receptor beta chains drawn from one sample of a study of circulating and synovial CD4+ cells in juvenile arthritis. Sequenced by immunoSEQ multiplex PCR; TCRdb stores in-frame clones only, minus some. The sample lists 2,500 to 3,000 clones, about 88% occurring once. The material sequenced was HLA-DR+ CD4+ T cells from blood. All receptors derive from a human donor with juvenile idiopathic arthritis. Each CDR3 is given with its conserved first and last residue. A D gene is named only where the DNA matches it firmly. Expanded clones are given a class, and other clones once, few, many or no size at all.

TGTGCCTGGAGTCCGGGCCCCCGACTAGCGCGAACCTACGAGCAGTACTTC,CAWSPGPRLARTYEQYF,TRBD2,TRBJ2-7,TRBV30,.
TGTGCCAGCAGCTTGCCCTCCTGGAGAAATATCTCATACGAGCAGTACTTC,CASSLPSWRNISYEQYF,.,TRBJ2-7,TRBV5-6,.
TGTGCCAGCAGCATTAATTCAGGGGGCGCAGGCGGGGAGCTGTTTTTT,CASSINSGGAGGELFF,TRBD1,TRBJ2-2,TRBV11-3,.
TGTGCCAGCAGTGATGGTGACAGGGTGCTCCGATATGTGACCCAGTACTTC,CASSDGDRVLRYVTQYF,TRBD1,TRBJ2-5,TRBV2,.
TGTGCCAGCAGCCCAGAAGACAGGGCCGGCGAGACCCAGTACTTC,CASSPEDRAGETQYF,TRBD1,TRBJ2-5,TRBV6-5,.
TGTGCCAGTAGAAAGGGACAGACAGAGACCCAGTACTTC,CASRKGQTETQYF,TRBD1,TRBJ2-5,TRBV19,.
TGTGCCAGCATTTCCAGCAGAGGCTTGGATACGCAGTATTTT,CASISSRGLDTQYF,.,TRBJ2-3,TRBV28,.
TGCGCCAGCAGCCAACCGCAAGGACGGAGGAATGGCTACACCTTC,CASSQPQGRRNGYTF,.,TRBJ1-2,TRBV4-1,.
TGCAGCGTTGAAGATTACGGACAAAGGTACTTC,CSVEDYGQRYF,.,TRBJ2-5,TRBV29-1,.
TGTGCCAGCAGTCCGACAGCCGATCAGCCCCAGCATTTT,CASSPTADQPQHF,.,TRBJ1-5,TRBV6-5,once
TGTGCCAGCAGCTTACCGGGACAGGGGATCGTCGAGCAGTACTTC,CASSLPGQGIVEQYF,TRBD1,TRBJ2-7,TRBV5-8,.
TGTGCCAGCAGCGTAGACGAGGACGAGCAGTACTTC,CASSVDEDEQYF,.,TRBJ2-7,TRBV9,.
TGTGCCAGCAGCGGGCTAGCGGGTAACAATGAGCAGTTCTTC,CASSGLAGNNEQFF,TRBD2,TRBJ2-1,TRBV2,.
TGCAGCGTTGAATCGGGTGGGGGCGAAATTGGGGCTTTCTTT,CSVESGGGEIGAFF,.,TRBJ1-1,TRBV29-1,.
TGTGCCAGCAGCTCAACAGCATCCGTAGGGGGACCCCCAGTAAGAACCCAGTACTTC,CASSSTASVGGPPVRTQYF,.,TRBJ2-5,TRBV5-6,.
TGTGCCAGCAGCTCGACCGGGACTAGAACAGATACGCAGTATTTT,CASSSTGTRTDTQYF,TRBD2,TRBJ2-3,TRBV9,.
TGCAGCGTTGTAGGGGGGGACACTGAAGCTTTCTTT,CSVVGGDTEAFF,.,TRBJ1-1,TRBV29-1,.
TGTGCCAGCAGTGATAGGCAGGGGGGCCGCGGCTACACCTTC,CASSDRQGGRGYTF,TRBD1,TRBJ1-2,TRBV2,.
TGTGCCAGCAGTGTCCCTGACAGGCCTAACTATGGCTACACCTTC,CASSVPDRPNYGYTF,.,TRBJ1-2,TRBV2,.
TGTGCCAGCTCGAGTTCCTATACGCAGTATTTT,CASSSSYTQYF,.,TRBJ2-3,TRBV19,.
TGTGCCAGCAGCGAGACTAGGATCCTGAGTAGTGAGCAGTTCTTC,CASSETRILSSEQFF,.,TRBJ2-1,TRBV9,.
TGTGCTAGTGGTTTTAGCGGGAGGGCCGAGTTCAATGAGCAGTTCTTC,CASGFSGRAEFNEQFF,TRBD2,TRBJ2-1,TRBV12-5,.
TGCAGCGTTGAAAGGGGTGGTTCGTCTGAAGCTTTCTTT,CSVERGGSSEAFF,.,TRBJ1-1,TRBV29-1,.
TGTGCCAGCAGCGTAAGCGGGGTGTCCGCCTACGAGCAGTACTTC,CASSVSGVSAYEQYF,TRBD2,TRBJ2-7,TRBV9,.
TGCACCAGCAGCCATCACAGTCGGACTCTCAAGAACACCGGGGAGCTGTTTTTT,CTSSHHSRTLKNTGELFF,.,TRBJ2-2,TRBV1,.
TGTGCCAGTAGTTGGAGGGTTGCAGATACGCAGTATTTT,CASSWRVADTQYF,.,TRBJ2-3,TRBV19,.